What follows describes a single TCR beta chain. This clonotype was detected a few times. The antigen it binds to is not known. One base away there is no much larger clone; base qualities are not given. Amplification of TCR beta CDR3 regions was carried out from RNA transcripts. For the first round of RT-PCR on the TCR CDR3, the HTBI primer set was used together with the Qiagen OneStep RT-PCR kit. Libraries were constructed in a second round of multiplex PCR, after which size selection and purification were performed. Libraries were sequenced paired-end with 100 bp reads on an Illumina HiSeq2000. Concerning the study's data processing: Raw data were processed with SOAPnuke, discarding reads with adapters, uncalled bases, mean Phred below 15, or no exact constant-primer or identifier match. High-quality paired reads were merged using COPE v1.2.5, and each unique nucleotide sequence was defined as a clonotype. MiTCR v1.1 was used to align the clonotypes against IMGT TRBV, TRBD and TRBJ reference segments. The analysis included only V-J combinations with a frequency above 0.0001, which together covered 99% to 99.2% of the repertoires. The TCS score was defined as the ratio of F50 (clonal expansion) to E x V (chaos), calculated using BLOSUM62-based TCRdist between CDR3 peptides within each V-J. Welch's t-statistics and random forest reduced roughly 540 V-J features to 13, which were used in a naive Bayes classifier (R e1071). TCRdb itself trimmed the public reads at Q25 with fastp, ran MiXCR and retained productive beta chains. Entries are consolidated by CDR3 protein sequence, retaining the most common genes and DNA. TCRdb's processing, not the study's, gives the V and J calls here. The sample table shows some 720,000 distinct CDR3 sequences, and roughly 17% are seen once. Clones ranked in the top ten supply approximately 8% of the sample.

These data come from a study of T cells in Graves' hyperthyroidism and ophthalmopathy (dated by TCRdb to between 2018 and 2021). Notes on the research overall: Peripheral blood samples were taken at the time of initial diagnosis, prior to any treatment. To identify distinguishing TCR V-J signatures, a discovery cohort of 90 to 100 patients was used, comprising some 45 with Graves' ophthalmopathy and about 59 with stable Graves' hyperthyroidism. Prospective prediction of ophthalmopathy was tested in an independent validation cohort of some 20 hyperthyroidism patients and some 17 patients who later progressed to ophthalmopathy. The 95 to 100 discovery patients were divided at random into training and test sets in a 7:3 ratio. Thyroid tissue and blood T-cell repertoires from six Graves' hyperthyroidism patients were also compared in the study. After blood sampling, hyperthyroidism patients were treated with methimazole at a starting dose of 30 mg daily, and ophthalmopathy patients were treated with high-dose intravenous methylprednisolone. The paper reports TCR Vbeta CDR3 sequencing of approximately 130 peripheral blood samples: 43 ophthalmopathy, about 75 hyperthyroidism and 17 progressor patients.

The germline V gene gives CDR1 as SGHRS and CDR2 as YFSETQ. Unmatched junction bases come to 22, with V trimmed by 4 bases and J by 5 bases. The CDR3 starts with the cysteine, ends with the phenylalanine, and has 20 residues. Only the CDR3 part of the read is kept: 60 bases, read in frame from the first base. Stable Graves' hyperthyroidism was defined as the absence of progression to ophthalmopathy over 18 months of follow-up. Hyperthyroidism patients were newly diagnosed, had a disease duration of under 2 months, and were aged 18 to 65 years. Any patient with an uncontrolled infection, another autoimmune disease, pregnancy or lactation was excluded. Diagnoses relied on clinical symptoms, serum thyroxine and TRAb, thyroid ultrasound and orbital computed tomography. Ficoll-Paque density gradient centrifugation was used to isolate PBMCs from under 11 ml of fresh peripheral blood. Total RNA was extracted using Trizol reagent, and RNA quality was assessed on an Agilent 2100 Bioanalyzer.

General findings and caveats noted by the study authors: No statistical method was used to set the sample size in advance, and investigators knew the group allocation. In validation, progression to ophthalmopathy was predicted by the model with around 71% sensitivity and 72.22% specificity, a median of about 6.4 months before onset. Most expanded thyroid clonotypes (frequency above 0.001) were also found in blood, which suggests that blood repertoires may mirror thyroid immune responses. A model built on a 13 V-J signature distinguished ophthalmopathy from stable hyperthyroidism, reaching around 88% sensitivity and 81.08% specificity in cross-validation and 80%/75% in testing.

The sample was blood. Recombination linked TRBV5-1 to TRBJ2-7; 12 bases in between match TRBD2. The source is a man aged 18 to 30 with Graves' hyperthyroidism. Here the CDR3 is given as CASSAGRLAGATRLSHEQYF. The nucleotide sequence is TGCGCCAGCAGCGCCGGCCGACTAGCGGGAGCAACCCGCTTATCCCACGAGCAGTACTTC.